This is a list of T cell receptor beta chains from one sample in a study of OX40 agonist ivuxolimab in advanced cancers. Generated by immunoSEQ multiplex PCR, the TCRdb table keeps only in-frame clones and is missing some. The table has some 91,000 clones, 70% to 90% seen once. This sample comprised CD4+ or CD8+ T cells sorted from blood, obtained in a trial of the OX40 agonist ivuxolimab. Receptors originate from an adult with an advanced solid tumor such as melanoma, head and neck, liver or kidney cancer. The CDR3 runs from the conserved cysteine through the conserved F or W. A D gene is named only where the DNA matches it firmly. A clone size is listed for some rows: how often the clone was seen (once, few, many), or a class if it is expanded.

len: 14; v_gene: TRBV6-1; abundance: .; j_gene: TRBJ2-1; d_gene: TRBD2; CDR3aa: CASRGGTSATEQFF; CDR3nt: TGTGCCAGCAGGGGCGGGACTAGCGCCACTGAGCAGTTCTTC
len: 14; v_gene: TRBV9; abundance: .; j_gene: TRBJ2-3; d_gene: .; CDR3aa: CASSVAGAGDTQYF; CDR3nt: TGTGCCAGCAGCGTAGCGGGAGCTGGAGATACGCAGTATTTT
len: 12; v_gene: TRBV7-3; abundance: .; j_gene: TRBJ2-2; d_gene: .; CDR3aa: CASSPNTGELFF; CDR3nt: TGTGCCAGCAGCCCCAACACCGGGGAGCTGTTTTTT
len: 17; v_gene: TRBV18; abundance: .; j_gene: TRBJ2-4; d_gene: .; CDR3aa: CASSPLALQEAKNIQYF; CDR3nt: TGTGCCAGCTCACCACTAGCCTTACAGGAAGCCAAAAACATTCAGTACTTC
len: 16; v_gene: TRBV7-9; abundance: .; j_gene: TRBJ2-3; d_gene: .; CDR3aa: CASSLGAVVGTDTQYF; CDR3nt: TGTGCCAGCAGCTTAGGGGCGGTAGTCGGCACAGATACGCAGTATTTT
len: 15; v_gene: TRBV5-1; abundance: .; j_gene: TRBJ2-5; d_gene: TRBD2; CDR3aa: CASSSGLAGVETQYF; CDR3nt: TGCGCCAGCAGCTCGGGACTAGCGGGTGTGGAGACCCAGTACTTC
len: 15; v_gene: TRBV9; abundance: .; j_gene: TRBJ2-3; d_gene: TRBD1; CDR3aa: CASSPEARGTDTQYF; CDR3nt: TGTGCCAGCAGCCCCGAGGCCAGGGGGACAGATACGCAGTATTTT
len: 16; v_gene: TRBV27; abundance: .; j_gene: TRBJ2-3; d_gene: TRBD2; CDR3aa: CASTPRDGRTTDTQYF; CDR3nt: TGTGCCAGCACTCCGCGTGACGGGAGGACCACAGATACGCAGTATTTT
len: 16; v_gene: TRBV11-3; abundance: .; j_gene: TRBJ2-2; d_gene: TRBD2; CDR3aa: CASSSSLAANTGELFF; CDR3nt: TGTGCCAGCAGCTCATCACTAGCGGCTAACACCGGGGAGCTGTTTTTT
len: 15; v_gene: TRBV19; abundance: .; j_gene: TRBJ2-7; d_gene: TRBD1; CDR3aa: CASRTRDRGIDEQYF; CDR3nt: TGTGCCAGTAGAACCCGGGACAGGGGGATTGACGAGCAGTACTTC
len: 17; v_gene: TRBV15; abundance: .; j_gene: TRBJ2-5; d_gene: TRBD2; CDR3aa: CATSGGLAGTRWEAQYF; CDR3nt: TGTGCCACCAGCGGAGGACTAGCGGGAACGCGTTGGGAGGCCCAGTACTTC
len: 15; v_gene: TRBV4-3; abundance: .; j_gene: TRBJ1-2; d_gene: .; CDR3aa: CASSPVVGSNYGYTF; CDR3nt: TGCGCCAGCAGCCCCGTTGTGGGTTCCAACTATGGCTACACCTTC
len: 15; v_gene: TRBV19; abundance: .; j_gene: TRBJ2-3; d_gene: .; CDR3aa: CASSIRGDSSGTQYF; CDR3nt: TGTGCCAGTAGTATAAGGGGGGACTCCTCAGGTACGCAGTATTTT
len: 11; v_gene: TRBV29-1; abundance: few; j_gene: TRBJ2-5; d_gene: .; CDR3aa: CSGGLQETQYF; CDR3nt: TGCAGCGGGGGCCTCCAAGAGACCCAGTACTTC
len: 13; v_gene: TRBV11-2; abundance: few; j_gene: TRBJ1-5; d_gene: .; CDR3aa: CASSLGAGQPQHF; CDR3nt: TGTGCCAGCAGCTTAGGGGCGGGGCAGCCCCAGCATTTT
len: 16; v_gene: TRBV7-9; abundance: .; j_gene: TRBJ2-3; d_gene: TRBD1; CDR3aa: CASTNDRGRLTDMQYF; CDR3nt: TGTGCCAGCACCAATGACAGGGGGCGCCTCACAGATATGCAGTATTTT
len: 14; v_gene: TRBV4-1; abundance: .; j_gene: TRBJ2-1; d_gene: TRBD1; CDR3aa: CASSRPDRANEQFF; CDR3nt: TGCGCCAGCAGCCGACCGGACAGGGCGAATGAGCAGTTCTTC
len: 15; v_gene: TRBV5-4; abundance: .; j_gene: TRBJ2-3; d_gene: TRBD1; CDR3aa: CASSLRTGPTDTQYF; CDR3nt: TGTGCCAGCAGCTTACGGACAGGGCCCACAGATACGCAGTATTTT
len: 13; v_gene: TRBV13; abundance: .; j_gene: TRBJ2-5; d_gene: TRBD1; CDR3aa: CASSPTGSETQYF; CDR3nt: TGTGCCAGCAGCCCGACAGGGTCAGAGACCCAGTACTTC
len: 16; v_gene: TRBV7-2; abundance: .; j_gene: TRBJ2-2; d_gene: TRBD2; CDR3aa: CASSLAGGTSTGELFF; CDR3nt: TGTGCCAGCAGCTTAGCGGGAGGGACTAGCACCGGGGAGCTGTTTTTT
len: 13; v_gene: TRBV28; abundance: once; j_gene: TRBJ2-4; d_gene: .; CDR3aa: CASSLGETNIQYF; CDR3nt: TGTGCCAGCAGTTTGGGGGAAACTAACATTCAGTACTTC
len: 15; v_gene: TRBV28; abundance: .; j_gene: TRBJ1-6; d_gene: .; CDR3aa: CASNLGPRGNSPLHF; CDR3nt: TGTGCCAGCAACCTCGGCCCTCGAGGTAATTCACCCCTCCACTTT
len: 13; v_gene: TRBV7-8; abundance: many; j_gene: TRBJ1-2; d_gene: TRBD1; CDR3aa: CASSEGTVGRYTF; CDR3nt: TGTGCCAGCAGCGAAGGGACAGTCGGTCGCTACACCTTC
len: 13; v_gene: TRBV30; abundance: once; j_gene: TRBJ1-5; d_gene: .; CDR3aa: CAWSVGGDQPQHF; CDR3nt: TGTGCCTGGAGTGTGGGGGGTGATCAGCCCCAGCATTTT
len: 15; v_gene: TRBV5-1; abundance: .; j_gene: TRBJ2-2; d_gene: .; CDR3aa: CASSLGGGDTGELFF; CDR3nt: TGCGCCAGCAGCTTGGGAGGGGGAGACACCGGGGAGCTGTTTTTT
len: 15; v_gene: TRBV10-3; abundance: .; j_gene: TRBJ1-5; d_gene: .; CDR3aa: CAISESGSINQPQHF; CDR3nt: TGTGCCATCAGTGAGTCTGGGTCCATCAATCAGCCCCAGCATTTT
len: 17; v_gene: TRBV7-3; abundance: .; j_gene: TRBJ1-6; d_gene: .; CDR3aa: CASSLGSSGREGSPLHF; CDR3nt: TGTGCCAGCAGCTTAGGTTCTAGTGGCAGGGAAGGATCACCCCTCCACTTT
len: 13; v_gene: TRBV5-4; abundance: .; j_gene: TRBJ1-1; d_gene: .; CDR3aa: CASSWGGSTEAFF; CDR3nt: TGTGCCAGCAGCTGGGGTGGTAGTACTGAAGCTTTCTTT
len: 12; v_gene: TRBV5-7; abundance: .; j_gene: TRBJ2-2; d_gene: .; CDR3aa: CASSLWNGELFF; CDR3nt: TGTGCCAGCAGCTTGTGGAACGGGGAGCTGTTTTTT
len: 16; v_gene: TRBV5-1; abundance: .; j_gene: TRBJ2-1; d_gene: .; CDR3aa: CASSPGGTVPHNEQFF; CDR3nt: TGCGCCAGCAGTCCGGGCGGGACAGTCCCCCACAATGAGCAGTTCTTC
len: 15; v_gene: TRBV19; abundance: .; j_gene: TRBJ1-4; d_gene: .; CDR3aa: CASSQVGPIRGKLFF; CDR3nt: TGTGCCAGTAGTCAAGTGGGACCTATTAGGGGAAAACTGTTTTTT
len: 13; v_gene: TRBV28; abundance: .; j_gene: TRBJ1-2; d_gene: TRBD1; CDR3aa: CAVKSGGIYGYTF; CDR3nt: TGTGCAGTTAAGTCAGGGGGGATCTATGGCTACACCTTC
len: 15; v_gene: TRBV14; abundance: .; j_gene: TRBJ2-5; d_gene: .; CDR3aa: CASSQVSGVRETQYF; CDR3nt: TGTGCCAGCAGCCAAGTAAGCGGAGTCAGAGAGACCCAGTACTTC
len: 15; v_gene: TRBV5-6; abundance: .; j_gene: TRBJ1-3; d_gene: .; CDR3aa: CASSLNSNSGNTIYF; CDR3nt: TGTGCCAGCAGCTTGAACAGCAACTCTGGAAACACCATATATTTT
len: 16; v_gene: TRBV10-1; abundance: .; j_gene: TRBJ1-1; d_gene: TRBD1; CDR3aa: CASRSNRGRLNTEAFF; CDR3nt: TGCGCCAGCAGATCAAACAGGGGGAGGTTGAACACTGAAGCTTTCTTT
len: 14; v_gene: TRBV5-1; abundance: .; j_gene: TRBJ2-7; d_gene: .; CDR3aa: CASSKGTRGDEQYF; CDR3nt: TGCGCCAGCAGCAAAGGGACACGAGGAGACGAGCAGTACTTC
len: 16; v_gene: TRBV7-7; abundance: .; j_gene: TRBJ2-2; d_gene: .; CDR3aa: CASSLRQNANTGELFF; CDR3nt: TGTGCTAGCAGCCTTCGACAGAACGCGAACACCGGGGAGCTGTTTTTT
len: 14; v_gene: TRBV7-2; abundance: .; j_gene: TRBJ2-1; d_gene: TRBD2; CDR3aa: CASSLSGNYNEQFF; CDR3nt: TGTGCCAGCAGCTTGAGCGGGAACTACAATGAGCAGTTCTTC
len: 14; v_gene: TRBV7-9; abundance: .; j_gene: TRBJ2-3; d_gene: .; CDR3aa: CASRRDSKADTQYF; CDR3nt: TGTGCCAGCAGAAGGGACTCAAAAGCGGATACGCAGTATTTT
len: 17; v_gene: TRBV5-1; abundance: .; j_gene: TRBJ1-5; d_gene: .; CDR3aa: CASSLDRGGSSNQPQHF; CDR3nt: TGCGCCAGCAGCTTGGATAGGGGCGGTAGTAGCAATCAGCCCCAGCATTTT
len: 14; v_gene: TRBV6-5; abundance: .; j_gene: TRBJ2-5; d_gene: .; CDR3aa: CASSRQSYQETQYF; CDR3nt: TGTGCCAGCAGTCGACAGTCGTACCAAGAGACCCAGTACTTC
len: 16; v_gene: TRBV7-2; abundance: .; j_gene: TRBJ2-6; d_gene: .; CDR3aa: CASSLDGSSGANVLTF; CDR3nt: TGTGCCAGCAGCTTAGACGGCAGCTCTGGGGCCAACGTCCTGACTTTC
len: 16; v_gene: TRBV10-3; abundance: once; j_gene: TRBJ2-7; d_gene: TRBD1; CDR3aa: CAISAIDKTGEHEQYF; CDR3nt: TGTGCCATCAGCGCAATTGACAAAACAGGGGAGCACGAGCAGTACTTC
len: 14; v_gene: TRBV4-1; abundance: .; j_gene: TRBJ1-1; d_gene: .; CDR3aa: CASGNDAMNTEAFF; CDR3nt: TGCGCCAGCGGAAACGACGCGATGAACACTGAAGCTTTCTTT
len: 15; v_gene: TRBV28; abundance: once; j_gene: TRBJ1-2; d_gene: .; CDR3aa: CASSSPQGLNYGYTF; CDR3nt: TGTGCCAGCAGTTCACCCCAGGGCTTGAACTATGGCTACACCTTC